This T cell receptor (beta chain) was identified in a study of shared T cell receptors in the human thymus. Data came from immunoSEQ multiplex PCR; TCRdb stores just in-frame clones and leaves some out. The table includes some 720,000 clones, over 75% detected once. These data were also filed under a second study, of human thymus T cells. Per that study: The thymus was resected at corrective cardiac surgery. Related reports documented highly overlapping thymic repertoires among unrelated individuals.

The specimen was thymocytes. The TCR sequence derives from a boy under three years old with a congenital heart defect.

The CDR3: CASSHPGGGPTRKLFF. In DNA form, the CDR3 reads TGTGCCAGCAGCCATCCTGGGGGAGGCCCAACCAGGAAGCTGTTTTTT. The chain combines TRBV4-2 with TRBJ2-2; possible D gene TRBD2, 6 bases. CDR1 is LGHNA and CDR2 is YNFKEQ in the germline V gene. The CDR3 extends over 16 amino acids. V was trimmed by 3 bases and J by 12 bases, leaving 23 bases between them.